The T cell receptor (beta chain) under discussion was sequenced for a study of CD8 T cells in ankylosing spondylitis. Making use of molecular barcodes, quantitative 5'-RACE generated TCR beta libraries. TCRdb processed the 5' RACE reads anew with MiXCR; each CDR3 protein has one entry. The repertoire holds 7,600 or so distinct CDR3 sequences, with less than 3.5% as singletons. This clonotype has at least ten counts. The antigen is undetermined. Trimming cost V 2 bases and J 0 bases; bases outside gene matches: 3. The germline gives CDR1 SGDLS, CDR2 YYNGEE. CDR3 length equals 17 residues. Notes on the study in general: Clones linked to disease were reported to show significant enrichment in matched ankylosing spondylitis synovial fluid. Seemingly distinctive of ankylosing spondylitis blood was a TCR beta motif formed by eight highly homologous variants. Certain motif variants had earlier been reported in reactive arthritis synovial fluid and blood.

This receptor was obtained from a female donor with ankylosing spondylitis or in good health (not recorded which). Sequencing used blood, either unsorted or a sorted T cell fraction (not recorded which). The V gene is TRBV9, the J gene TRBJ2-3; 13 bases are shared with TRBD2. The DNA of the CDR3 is TGTGCCAGCAGCGTCGGGACTAGCGGGACTAGCACAGATACGCAGTATTTT. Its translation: CASSVGTSGTSTDTQYF.